The 14 T cell receptor beta chains given below trace back to one sample, sequenced in a study of blood T cells in healthy people across ages. Together with a sample-barcoded 5' primer, a J-beta primer mix was included in a second PCR lasting about 6 to 11 cycles. TCRdb called the 5' RACE reads again in MiXCR, with one record for every CDR3 protein. The profile shows around 1.5 million distinct CDR3 sequences, about 31% of them singletons. Specimen: blood. The receptor source for this set is a woman aged 25 to 39 in good health.

This clonotype has a handful of counts. V and J are TRBV20-1 and TRBJ2-3, with D maybe TRBD2 (5 bases). The V and J ends lost 4 bases and 6 bases respectively, with 14 bases between them. The CDR3 runs to 13 residues. Germline V gene lookup returns CDR1 DFQATT and CDR2 SNEGSKA (reference sequence). CDR3 DNA: TGCAGTGCTATTCCGGAGGACCCGGATACGCAGTATTTT. Amino acid sequence: CSAIPEDPDTQYF.

This clonotype was detected many times. It may be a read error: a sequence one base away is much more abundant. The chain uses TRBV5-6 and TRBJ2-7, with D perhaps TRBD2 (7 bases). The V and J ends lost 3 bases and 4 bases respectively, with 14 bases between them. There are 14 residues in the CDR3. Germline V gives CDR1 SGHDT, CDR2 YYEEEE. The CDR3: CASSWGRGIYEQYF. In nucleotides, the CDR3 is TGTGCCAGCAGCTGGGGGAGGGGGATATACGAGCAGTACTTC.

A few counts support this clonotype. CDR3 sequence: CSAHETGSYEQYF. In nucleotides, the CDR3 is TGCAGTGCCCATGAGACAGGGAGCTACGAGCAGTACTTC. J is TRBJ2-7 and V is TRBV20-1; 7 nucleotides match TRBD1. The CDR3 covers 13 residues. V was pared by 6 bases and J by 3 bases, with 8 bases of the junction left unmatched. The germline CDR1 and CDR2 sequences are DFQATT and SNEGSKA (reference sequence).

The V and J genes are TRBV4-1 and TRBJ2-7; 9 bases are a match to TRBD1. The CDR3 is 16 amino acids. The germline CDR1 and CDR2 sequences are MGHRA and YSYEKL. Losses at the gene ends were 4 bases for V and 5 bases for J; bases not matched to a gene: 12. CDR3 DNA: TGCGCCAGCAGCCGCATACCGACAGGGGGGTTCGACGAGCAGTACTTC. Its protein is CASSRIPTGGFDEQYF.

J is TRBJ2-7 and V is TRBV20-1; TRBD2 agrees at 9 bases. The CDR3 is 15 amino acids. The ends lost 0 bases at V and 2 bases at J; junction bases unmatched: 5. Germline CDR1 is DFQATT and CDR2 is SNEGSKA (reference sequence). The CDR3 region has the DNA TGCAGTGCTAGAGATCAAGCGGGAGGAACCTACGAGCAGTACTTC. Protein sequence: CSARDQAGGTYEQYF.

The rearrangement links TRBV30 to TRBJ1-5; D is undetermined. This CDR3 spans 13 amino acids. CDR1 and CDR2 (germline): GTSNPN, SVGIG (reference sequence). The V gene lost 1 base and the J gene lost 4 bases, with 8 bases spanning the gap. The CDR3, as DNA: TGTGCCTGGAGTGACGGTTCTAATCAGCCCCAGCATTTT. Translated: CAWSDGSNQPQHF.

The CDR3 DNA sequence: TGTGCCAGCAGCCTATTACAGGGGGGCTACACCTTC. Amino acids: CASSLLQGGYTF. The chain is built from TRBV7-6 and TRBJ1-2, with 7 bases aligning to TRBD1. Looked up from germline, CDR1 is SGHVS and CDR2 is FNYEAQ. The V gene end was trimmed by 5 bases and the J gene end by 8 bases; junction bases not matched to a gene: 5. The CDR3 has 12 amino acids.

The chain is built from TRBV9 and TRBJ1-4; D is unresolved. This CDR3 has 15 residues. Germline CDR1 and CDR2: SGDLS and YYNGEE. Trimming pared 4 bases from V and 7 bases from J, leaving 17 bases between. This CDR3 reads CASSIGPEEGEKLFF. The DNA for the CDR3 is TGTGCCAGCAGCATTGGCCCCGAGGAGGGTGAAAAACTGTTTTTT.

The genes are TRBV5-6 and TRBJ1-5; D remains ambiguous. The CDR3 consists of 15 residues. The germline gives CDR1 SGHDT, CDR2 YYEEEE. V was trimmed by 0 bases and J by 4 bases, leaving 11 bases between them. This chain's CDR3 is CASSLGVGTNQPQHF. In DNA form, the CDR3 reads TGTGCCAGCAGCTTGGGCGTAGGTACGAATCAGCCCCAGCATTTT.

The gene calls are TRBV29-1 and TRBJ1-2; D call uncertain. CDR3 length equals 13 residues. Looked up from germline, CDR1 is SQVTM and CDR2 is ANQGSEA. Trimming cost V 5 bases and J 7 bases, with 17 bases left between them. The CDR3 nucleotides are TGCAGCGTTTGGGGTATGTCCTCGGCTGGCTACACCTTC. The encoded protein is CSVWGMSSAGYTF.

The chain carries TRBV6-1 and TRBJ1-5; D is ambiguous. The CDR3 contains 14 residues. Germline CDR1 reads MNHNS; CDR2 reads SASEGT. V gave up 3 bases and J gave up 2 bases, with 8 bases separating them. The CDR3 DNA is TGTGCCAGCAGTGAGGACCCCGGCAATCAGCCCCAGCATTTT. This translates into CASSEDPGNQPQHF.

On this clonotype: It is unclear where the CDR3 begins or ends on the DNA, so no DNA is shown, and the CDR3 is as TCRdb lists it. This rearrangement joins TRBV12-3 or TRBV12-4 to TRBJ2-1; no check of the table's D call, TRBD1, against the DNA was made. Both ends counted, the CDR3 spans 15 residues. CDR3 residues: CASSFGAGSYNEQFF.

This rearrangement joins TRBV12-3 or TRBV12-4 to TRBJ1-2, with D possibly being TRBD1 (6 bases). V gave up 4 bases and J gave up 3 bases, with 12 bases separating them. The CDR3 length is 14 residues. The CDR3 loop reads CASSWTAPDYGYTF. DNA of the CDR3: TGTGCCAGCAGTTGGACAGCGCCGGACTATGGCTACACCTTC.

The V gene is TRBV20-1, the J gene TRBJ1-1, with D possibly being TRBD1 (6 bases). Trimming pared 6 bases from V and 8 bases from J, leaving 10 bases between. This CDR3 region has 10 residues. CDR1 DFQATT and CDR2 SNEGSKA come from the germline V gene (reference sequence). CDR3 sequence reads: CSAGDREAFF. The CDR3 DNA is TGCAGTGCGGGCGACAGGGAAGCTTTCTTT.